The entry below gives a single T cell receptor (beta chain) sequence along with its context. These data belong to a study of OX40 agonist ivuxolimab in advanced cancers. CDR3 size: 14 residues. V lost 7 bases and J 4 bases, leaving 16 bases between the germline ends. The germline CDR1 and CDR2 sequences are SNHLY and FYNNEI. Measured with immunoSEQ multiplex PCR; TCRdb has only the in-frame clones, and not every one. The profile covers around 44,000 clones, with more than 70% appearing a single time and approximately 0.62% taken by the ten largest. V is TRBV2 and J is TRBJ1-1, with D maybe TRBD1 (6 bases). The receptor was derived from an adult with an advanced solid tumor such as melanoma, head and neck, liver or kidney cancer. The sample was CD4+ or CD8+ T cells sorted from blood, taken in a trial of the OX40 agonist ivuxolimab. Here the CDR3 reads CASTRARGVTEAFF. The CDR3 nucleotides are TGTGCCAGCACCCGGGCCAGGGGAGTCACTGAAGCTTTCTTT.